In this sample, the clone carrying this TCR beta chain turned up a few times. Losses at the gene ends were 8 bases for V and 9 bases for J; bases not matched to a gene: 5. CDR3 length equals 11 residues. The data were taken from a study of response to subunit inactivated influenza vaccine. Each CDR3 protein gets one entry after TCRdb re-called the RT-PCR reads with MiXCR. Among 540,000 or so distinct CDR3 sequences listed, roughly 13% were seen once. The sequence was obtained from a man between 50 and 59 years old who received an inactivated influenza vaccine. The sequencing used PBMCs from blood, collected 40 to 50 days after vaccination. V usage is TRBV12-3 or TRBV12-4 and J usage is TRBJ2-3; 7 bases map to TRBD1. This CDR3 reads CASSRGKTQYF. The CDR3 nucleotides read TGTGCCAGCTCCAGGGGGAAAACGCAGTATTTT.